This entry is about one T cell receptor beta chain. This sample stems from a study of blood T cell repertoires in COVID-19. Study-level background: COVID-19 samples from acute and convalescent phases originated in the United States, Italy and Spain. T cells, B-cell-depleted T cells, or PBMCs supplied cDNA or gDNA.

Trimming removed 2 bases from V and 7 bases from J; junction bases left unmatched: 1. The CDR3 extends over 13 amino acids. In the authors' methods: Amplifying reference gene primers gave estimates of nucleated cell counts. Clones were read by immunoSEQ multiplex PCR, and TCRdb kept only the in-frame ones, dropping some. V, J and clone size are those of that table, while D and trimming were read from the DNA. The sample comprises 130,000 to 150,000 clones, approximately 85% of which are singletons, and around 8% rests with the top ten. Patients at the Seattle site were enrolled during active infection and followed longitudinally.

The chain is built from TRBV12-3 or TRBV12-4 and TRBJ1-3; TRBD1 matches at 8 bases. This TCR was recovered from a woman aged 60 to 75 with COVID-19, enrolled during active disease. Sequenced input: peripheral blood. CDR3 coding DNA: TGTGCCAGCAGTTTAAGACAGGGGAACACCATATATTTT. It translates to CASSLRQGNTIYF.